This T cell receptor beta chain came from a study of T cell changes during pregnancy in multiple sclerosis. The ends were cut back, 1 base at V and 2 bases at J, with 13 bases in the middle. The CDR3 sequence is 16 residues long. Germline CDR1 is SGHDN and CDR2 is FVKESK. Only in-frame clones appear in the TCRdb table, and some are missing; sequencing was by immunoSEQ multiplex PCR. This sample has about 42,000 clones, with 80% to 90% found just once. This sequence joins TRBV14 and TRBJ2-3; D might be TRBD2 (5 bases). This receptor was taken from a female donor with multiple sclerosis, enrolled in a pregnancy study. The source material was CD4+ T cells from peripheral blood mononuclear cells, sampled before pregnancy. The CDR3 is CASSQAGNLPTDTQYF. The CDR3 nucleotides read TGTGCCAGCAGCCAAGCCGGGAATTTACCCACAGATACGCAGTATTTT.